The sequence of this T cell receptor beta chain was determined in a study of T cell changes during pregnancy in multiple sclerosis. Only in-frame clones appear in the TCRdb table, and some are missing; sequencing was by immunoSEQ multiplex PCR. The data show about 44,000 clones, 85% to 90% seen once. The length of the CDR3 is 15 residues. Germline V CDR1 and CDR2: SGDLS, YYNGEE. With 3 bases clipped from V and 7 bases from J, the junction kept 13 bases outside the gene matches. Sequencing used CD4+ T cells from peripheral blood mononuclear cells, obtained in the first trimester of pregnancy. The chain has TRBV9 and TRBJ2-7; TRBD1 aligns across 7 bases. The sequence was collected from a female donor with multiple sclerosis, enrolled in a pregnancy study. In DNA, the CDR3 is TGTGCCAGCAGCGCCACCGGGACAGACCCCGGGGAGCAGTACTTC. As protein: CASSATGTDPGEQYF.